The 30 T cell receptor beta chains listed next were all sequenced from one sample in a study of vaccination and CD4 T cells after COVID-19. The treatment is: approximately nine-day PBMC culture with coronavirus spike peptide pools or control peptides (ViraFEST assay). No antigen has been assigned to these receptors. Cultured CD4+ T-cell DNA underwent Oncomine TCR Beta short-read sequencing. TCRdb reanalysed the PCR reads using MiXCR and keeps one entry per CDR3 protein. The table lists 9,500 to 15,000 distinct CDR3 sequences, 54% of them singletons, with about a sixth in the top ten. The material was cultured CD4+ T cells from blood, obtained after SARS-CoV-2 vaccination. The source is a human donor with COVID-19.

This sequence joins TRBV2 and TRBJ2-5; weak D call: TRBD2 (6 bases). V lost 6 bases, J lost 1 base, and 12 bases lay in between. The CDR3 spans 14 residues. Germline CDR1 SNHLY, CDR2 FYNNEI. The CDR3 DNA reads TGTGCCAGCAGCGGCCGGGGGTTCCAAGAGACCCAGTACTTC. This translates into CASSGRGFQETQYF.

This clonotype was seen a few times. The chain joins TRBV20-1 to TRBJ2-5, with 8 positions matching TRBD2. The CDR3 runs to 15 residues. Losses at the gene ends were 3 bases for V and 3 bases for J; bases not matched to a gene: 9. The germline V gene has CDR1 DFQATT and CDR2 SNEGSKA (reference sequence). CDR3 in amino acids: CSASALAALKETQYF. The CDR3 DNA is TGCAGTGCTAGTGCACTAGCGGCTTTAAAAGAGACCCAGTACTTC.

The chain links TRBV7-8 to TRBJ1-2; D gene unclear. Between the trimmed V and J ends, which lost 1 base and 4 bases, there was a span of 16 bases. This CDR3 region has 16 residues. Germline CDR1 and CDR2: SGHVS and FQNEAQ. CDR3: CASSLEAVTNPYGYTF. The CDR3 coding sequence is TGTGCCAGCAGCTTAGAGGCAGTGACAAACCCCTATGGCTACACCTTC.

This clonotype came up a few times. V usage is TRBV2 and J usage is TRBJ1-6, with D possibly being TRBD1 (6 bases). CDR3 size: 14 residues. The V and J ends lost 5 bases and 5 bases respectively, with 10 bases between them. Per germline, CDR1 SNHLY and CDR2 FYNNEI. CDR3 nucleotide sequence: TGTGCCAGCAGTACAGGGTCGCATAATTCACCCCTCCACTTT. This sequence encodes CASSTGSHNSPLHF.

The J gene is TRBJ2-5, the V gene TRBV7-2; D is possibly TRBD2 (6 bases). Germline V gives CDR1 SGHTA, CDR2 FQGNSA. V dropped 0 bases and J dropped 5 bases, with 13 bases sitting between them. The CDR3 length is 15 residues. The CDR3 loop reads CASSLARGRMETQYF. As DNA, the CDR3 is TGTGCCAGCAGCTTAGCGCGGGGACGGATGGAGACCCAGTACTTC.

This clonotype appeared a single time. This chain joins TRBV20-1 and TRBJ2-7; D tentatively fits TRBD1 or TRBD2 (5 bases each). The V end was cut by 0 bases, the J end by 4 bases, with 19 bases between. Germline V gene sequence: CDR1 DFQATT, CDR2 SNEGSKA (reference sequence). This CDR3 is built from 16 residues. CDR3 amino acids: CSARDLLAGTSYEQYF. CDR3 nucleotides: TGCAGTGCTAGAGATCTGTTGGCAGGGACGTCGTACGAGCAGTACTTC.

This clonotype was seen only a few times. J is TRBJ2-3 and V is TRBV7-2, with a possible D match to TRBD2 (7 bases). Germline CDR1 SGHTA, CDR2 FQGNSA. V gave up 0 bases and J gave up 3 bases, with 13 bases separating them. The CDR3 spans 16 residues. In nucleotides, the CDR3 is TGTGCCAGCAGCTTAGCGCCACGGGGGGCGACAGATACGCAGTATTTT. This sequence encodes CASSLAPRGATDTQYF.

The chain links TRBV5-1 to TRBJ1-2; D call uncertain. This CDR3 is 16 amino acids long. Per germline, CDR1 SGHRS and CDR2 YFSETQ. V was clipped by 0 bases and J by 3 bases, with 15 bases between them. The CDR3: CASSLDPQESYYGYTF. CDR3 nucleotide sequence: TGCGCCAGCAGCTTGGATCCCCAGGAATCGTACTATGGCTACACCTTC.

This clonotype was picked up a small number of times. The chain uses TRBV20-1 and TRBJ2-5; tentative D call: TRBD2 (5 bases). V shed 3 bases and J shed 1 base, with 9 bases lying between them. This CDR3 is 13 amino acids long. Germline CDR1 reads DFQATT; CDR2 reads SNEGSKA (reference sequence). CDR3 nucleotides: TGCAGTGCTAGGGCACTAGGCCAAGAGACCCAGTACTTC. Encoded protein: CSARALGQETQYF.

The chain uses TRBV5-8 and TRBJ2-5, with D perhaps given as TRBD1 or TRBD2 (6 bases each). The germline V gene encodes CDR1 SGHTS and CDR2 YDEGEE. This CDR3 is built from 16 residues. The ends were cut back, 5 bases at V and 5 bases at J, with 22 bases in the middle. CDR3 coding DNA: TGTGCCAGCAGTTTACGGGGGAACCGACAGGAGGAGACCCAGTACTTC. This codes for CASSLRGNRQEETQYF.

The V gene is TRBV28, the J gene TRBJ2-1; TRBD2 agrees at 8 bases. The V gene's germline CDR1 is MDHEN and CDR2 SYDVKM. The CDR3 runs to 15 residues. V was pared by 5 bases and J by 6 bases, with 9 bases of the junction left unmatched. This CDR3 reads CASSLGLALVNEQFF. In nucleotides, the CDR3 is TGTGCCAGCAGTCTCGGACTAGCCCTTGTCAATGAGCAGTTCTTC.

This clonotype was counted a few times. The chain has TRBV6-2 or TRBV6-3 and TRBJ1-2, with 7 bases that match TRBD1. J lost 6 bases, V lost 6 bases, and 13 bases had no gene match. Germline CDR1 is MNHEY and CDR2 is SVGEGT. This CDR3 is built from 15 residues. DNA of the CDR3: TGTGCCAGCAGCCAGAACAGGGGCGCCCGGGATGGCTACACCTTC. Its translation: CASSQNRGARDGYTF.

The table lists this clonotype with a count of one. The rearrangement joins TRBV20-1 to TRBJ2-2; a possible D gene is TRBD2 (5 bases). The CDR3 runs to 15 residues. V gave up 5 bases and J gave up 0 bases, with 13 bases separating them. Germline values: CDR1 DFQATT, CDR2 SNEGSKA (reference sequence). The CDR3 reads CSAPQSGPNTGELFF. CDR3 DNA sequence: TGCAGTGCTCCACAAAGCGGACCGAACACCGGGGAGCTGTTTTTT.

Only a few counts were recorded for this clonotype. V and J are TRBV24-1 and TRBJ2-5; the D is unclear. The V end lost 2 bases, the J end lost 0 bases, and 12 bases lay between the germline ends. Germline CDR1 is KGHDR and CDR2 is SFDVKD. The CDR3 extends over 16 amino acids. Here the CDR3 DNA reads TGTGCCACCAGTGATTCCCAAACTGGGTACCAAGAGACCCAGTACTTC. Translating it yields CATSDSQTGYQETQYF.

This chain connects TRBV7-3 to TRBJ2-5; no clear D gene. Germline V gene lookup returns CDR1 SGHTA and CDR2 FQGTGA. Trimming shortened V by 2 bases and J by 3 bases, and 7 bases separated the two germline ends. The CDR3 length is 13 residues. CDR3 loop: CASSLSSKETQYF. In DNA form, the CDR3 reads TGTGCCAGCAGCTTATCCTCAAAAGAGACCCAGTACTTC.

The chain employs TRBV20-1 and TRBJ1-2; D ambiguous. The CDR3 runs 16 residues. CDR1 is DFQATT and CDR2 is SNEGSKA in the germline V gene (reference sequence). The V gene lost 0 bases and the J gene lost 4 bases, with 18 bases spanning the gap. In nucleotides, the CDR3 is TGCAGTGCTAGAGATCGGGGTTACCCAGGAGGCTATGGCTACACCTTC. Residues: CSARDRGYPGGYGYTF.

This clonotype showed up just a few times. The CDR3: CASAIIDNEQFF. The CDR3 coding sequence is TGTGCCAGCGCTATTATTGACAATGAGCAGTTCTTC. This chain uses TRBV6-1 with TRBJ2-1; D remains unclear. V was cut by 8 bases and J by 5 bases, with 10 bases left in between. Germline assignment: CDR1 MNHNS and CDR2 SASEGT. The CDR3 covers 12 residues.

This clonotype was detected a few times. The J gene is TRBJ1-1, the V gene TRBV7-2, with 10 bases matching TRBD1. In germline, CDR1 is SGHTA, CDR2 FQGNSA. The junction had 1 base not matched to a gene; V was cut back by 2 bases and J by 4 bases. This CDR3 has 14 residues. The CDR3 DNA sequence: TGTGCCAGCAGCTTAAGGACAGGGGGCACTGAAGCTTTCTTT. It codes for CASSLRTGGTEAFF.

The V and J genes are TRBV7-9 and TRBJ2-5; D is unresolved. CDR1 is SEHNR and CDR2 is FQNEAQ in the germline V gene (reference sequence). This CDR3 has 16 residues. V lost 4 bases and J 5 bases, leaving 20 bases between the germline ends. CDR3 nucleotides: TGTGCCAGCAGCTCCGCCGGAATGACATTTACGGAGACCCAGTACTTC. This encodes CASSSAGMTFTETQYF.

The sample holds a few counts of this clonotype. CDR3: CSARDSARRNQPQHF. The DNA for the CDR3 is TGCAGTGCTAGAGATTCGGCCCGCCGCAATCAGCCCCAGCATTTT. The rearrangement joins TRBV20-1 to TRBJ1-5; D uncertain. The V gene's germline CDR1 is DFQATT and CDR2 SNEGSKA (reference sequence). The ends were cut back, 0 bases at V and 2 bases at J, with 11 bases in the middle. This CDR3 has 15 residues.

This chain links TRBV19 with TRBJ1-5; D is unclear. With 10 bases removed from V and 0 bases from J, the gap between germline ends came to 16 bases. This CDR3 has 15 amino acids. The germline CDR1 and CDR2 sequences are LNHDA and SQIVND (reference sequence). Here the CDR3 reads CATNADGISNQPQHF. The CDR3 nucleotides read TGTGCCACCAATGCGGACGGGATTAGCAATCAGCCCCAGCATTTT.

The chain has TRBV12-3 or TRBV12-4 and TRBJ1-4; D not certain. This CDR3 is built from 15 residues. The V end was cut by 5 bases, the J end by 1 base, with 11 bases between. Here the CDR3 reads CASSPGPLTNEKLFF. DNA of the CDR3: TGTGCCAGCAGTCCCGGACCGCTAACTAATGAAAAACTGTTTTTT.

This sequence joins TRBV20-1 and TRBJ2-5; D possibly corresponds to TRBD1 (6 bases). V was cut by 0 bases and J by 1 base, with 12 bases left in between. The CDR3 has 15 residues. Germline assignment: CDR1 DFQATT and CDR2 SNEGSKA (reference sequence). In DNA, the CDR3 is TGCAGTGCTAGAGATCCGGGCAGGGGCCAAGAGACCCAGTACTTC. Amino acids: CSARDPGRGQETQYF.

This chain connects TRBV19 to TRBJ2-7; weak D call: TRBD2 (6 bases). The germline CDR1 and CDR2 sequences are LNHDA and SQIVND (reference sequence). V was cut by 11 bases and J by 5 bases, with 19 bases left in between. The CDR3 totals 13 residues. Here the CDR3 DNA reads TGTGCCCCACTCCGGGCGGGGCCCGACGAGCAGTACTTC. This gives the protein CAPLRAGPDEQYF. Looking up the rest from reference TRBV19 and TRBJ2-7 gives the full variable domain: DGGITQSPKYLFRKEGQNVTLSCEQNLNHDAMYWYRQDPGQGLRLIYYSQIVNDFQKGDIAEGYSVSREKKESFPLTVTSAQKNPTAFYLCAPLRAGPDEQYFGPGTRLTVT.

The chain is built from TRBV6-1 and TRBJ1-2; 8 nucleotides line up with TRBD1. Germline CDR1 and CDR2: MNHNS and SASEGT. CDR3 length equals 14 residues. The V segment lost 5 bases and the J segment 4 bases; nucleotides outside the gene matches: 6. The CDR3 DNA is TGTGCCAGCAGTACCAGACAGGGGAGCTATGGCTACACCTTC. Translated, it gives CASSTRQGSYGYTF.

This clonotype has more than one count but fewer than ten. The chain has TRBV7-2 and TRBJ1-2; D might be TRBD1 (5 bases). The CDR3 is made up of 14 amino acids. From germline, CDR1 is SGHTA and CDR2 FQGNSA. V lost 2 bases and J lost 5, with 12 bases in between. The CDR3 spells CASSLHRRGYGYTF. CDR3 DNA: TGTGCCAGCAGCTTACACAGGAGGGGTTATGGCTACACCTTC.

The chain links TRBV7-2 to TRBJ2-3; no reliable D call. There are 12 residues in the CDR3. V lost 2 bases, J lost 5 bases, and 5 bases lay in between. Germline lookup yields CDR1 SGHTA and CDR2 FQGNSA. Written as DNA, the CDR3 is TGTGCCAGCAGCTTAAGGGTAGATACGCAGTATTTT. It specifies CASSLRVDTQYF. The whole variable domain, remainder taken from reference TRBV7-2 and TRBJ2-3, is GAGVSQSPSNKVTEKGKDVELRCDPISGHTALYWYRQSLGQGLEFLIYFQGNSAPDKSGLPSDRFSAERTGGSVSTLTIQRTQQEDSAVYLCASSLRVDTQYFGPGTRLTVL.

The chain has TRBV21-1 and TRBJ1-5. TRBV21-1 constitutes a pseudogene. This CDR3 comprises 15 residues. The CDR3: CASSKEPGPNQPQHF. CDR3 nucleotide sequence: TGTGCCAGCAGCAAAGAACCAGGGCCCAATCAGCCCCAGCATTTT.

This chain links TRBV6-1 with TRBJ2-5, with 12 bases that match TRBD2. In germline, CDR1 is MNHNS, CDR2 SASEGT. V shed 2 bases, J shed 2 bases, and the junction held 0 bases outside the gene matches. The CDR3 extends over 15 amino acids. In nucleotides, the CDR3 is TGTGCCAGCAGTGAACTAGCGGGGGGGCAAGAGACCCAGTACTTC. As protein: CASSELAGGQETQYF.

This clonotype was seen only a few times. This chain joins TRBV20-1 and TRBJ1-5; D is unresolved. The CDR3 loop spans 9 amino acids. V gave up 5 bases and J gave up 8 bases, with 4 bases separating them. CDR1 and CDR2 from the germline V gene are DFQATT and SNEGSKA (reference sequence). CDR3 DNA sequence: TGCAGTGCTGCCGAGCCCCAGCATTTT. It codes for CSAAEPQHF.